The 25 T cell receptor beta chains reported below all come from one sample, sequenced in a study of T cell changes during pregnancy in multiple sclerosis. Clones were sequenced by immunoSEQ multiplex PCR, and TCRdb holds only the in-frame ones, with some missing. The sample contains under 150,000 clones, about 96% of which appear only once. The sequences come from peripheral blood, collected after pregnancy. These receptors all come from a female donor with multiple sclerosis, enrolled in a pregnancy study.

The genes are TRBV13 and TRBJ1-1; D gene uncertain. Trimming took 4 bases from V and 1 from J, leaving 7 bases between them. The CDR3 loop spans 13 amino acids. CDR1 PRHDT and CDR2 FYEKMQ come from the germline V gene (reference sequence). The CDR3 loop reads CASSSNGNTEAFF. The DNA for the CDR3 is TGTGCCAGCAGCTCGAACGGGAACACTGAAGCTTTCTTT.

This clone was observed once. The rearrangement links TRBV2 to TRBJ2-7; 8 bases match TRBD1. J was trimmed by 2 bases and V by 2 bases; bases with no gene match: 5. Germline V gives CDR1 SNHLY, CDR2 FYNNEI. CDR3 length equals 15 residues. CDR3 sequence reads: CASSERTGRTYEQYF. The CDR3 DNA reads TGTGCCAGCAGTGAAAGGACAGGGAGGACCTACGAGCAGTACTTC.

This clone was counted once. The CDR3 DNA sequence: TGTGCCAGCAGCTTATACGCCACGGGACTCCGAGACGGGACCAAAAACATTCAGTACTTC. Protein: CASSLYATGLRDGTKNIQYF. The V call is TRBV7-8, the J call TRBJ2-4; D may be TRBD2 (6 bases). Germline-derived CDR1 and CDR2 are SGHVS and FQNEAQ. This CDR3 contains 20 residues. The V end was cut by 2 bases, the J end by 2 bases, with 25 bases between.

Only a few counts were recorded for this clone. CDR3 bases: TGTGCCAGCAGCTTAGGGGCGTCAGGGCGCCAGCCCCAGCATTTT. Protein product: CASSLGASGRQPQHF. The J gene is TRBJ1-5, the V gene TRBV13, with D possibly being TRBD1 (5 bases). Germline loops: CDR1 PRHDT, CDR2 FYEKMQ (reference sequence). The V gene lost 0 bases and the J gene lost 7 bases, with 13 bases spanning the gap. CDR3 length equals 15 residues. Looking up the rest from reference TRBV13 and TRBJ1-5 gives the full variable domain: AAGVIQSPRHLIKEKRETATLKCYPIPRHDTVYWYQQGPGQDPQFLISFYEKMQSDKGSIPDRFSAQQFSDYHSELNMSSLELGDSALYFCASSLGASGRQPQHFGDGTRLSIL.

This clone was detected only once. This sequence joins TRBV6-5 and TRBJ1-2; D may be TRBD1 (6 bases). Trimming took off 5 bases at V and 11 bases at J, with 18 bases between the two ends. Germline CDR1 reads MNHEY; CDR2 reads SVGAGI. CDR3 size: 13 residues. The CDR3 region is CASSRTVDMWYTF. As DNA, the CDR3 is TGTGCCAGCAGTAGGACAGTTGATATGTGGTACACCTTC.

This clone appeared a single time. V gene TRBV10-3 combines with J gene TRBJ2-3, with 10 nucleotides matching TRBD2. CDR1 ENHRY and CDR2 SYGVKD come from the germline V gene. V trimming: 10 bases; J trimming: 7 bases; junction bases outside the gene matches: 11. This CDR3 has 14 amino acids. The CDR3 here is CATTSGVAGNTQYF. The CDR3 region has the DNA TGTGCCACTACTAGCGGGGTGGCAGGGAATACGCAGTATTTT.

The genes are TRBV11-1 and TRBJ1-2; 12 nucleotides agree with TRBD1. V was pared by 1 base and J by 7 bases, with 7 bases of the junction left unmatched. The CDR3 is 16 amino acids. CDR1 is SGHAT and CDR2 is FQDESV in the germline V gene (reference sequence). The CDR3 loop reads CASSLGAGTGGSGYTF. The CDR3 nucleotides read TGTGCCAGCAGCTTAGGGGCCGGGACAGGGGGCTCTGGCTACACCTTC.

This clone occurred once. The CDR3 region has the DNA TGCAGCGTTGAAGGTAGATCCAATGAGCAGTTCTTC. As protein: CSVEGRSNEQFF. This chain uses TRBV29-1 with TRBJ2-1; D gene ambiguous. V lost 1 base to trimming and J lost 6 bases, with 7 bases between them. The germline gives CDR1 SQVTM, CDR2 ANQGSEA. The CDR3 spans 12 residues.

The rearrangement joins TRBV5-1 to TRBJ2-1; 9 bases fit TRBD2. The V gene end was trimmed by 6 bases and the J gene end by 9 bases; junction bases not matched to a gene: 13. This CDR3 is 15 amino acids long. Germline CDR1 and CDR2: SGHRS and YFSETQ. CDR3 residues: CASTPGGRGVSEQFF. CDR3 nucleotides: TGCGCCAGCACCCCTGGCGGGAGGGGTGTCAGTGAGCAGTTCTTC.

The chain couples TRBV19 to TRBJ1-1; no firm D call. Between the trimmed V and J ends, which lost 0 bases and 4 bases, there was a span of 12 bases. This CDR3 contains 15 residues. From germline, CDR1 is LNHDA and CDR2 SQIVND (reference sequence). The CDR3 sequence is CASSIEQTRSTEAFF. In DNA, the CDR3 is TGTGCCAGTAGTATAGAACAAACACGGAGCACTGAAGCTTTCTTT.

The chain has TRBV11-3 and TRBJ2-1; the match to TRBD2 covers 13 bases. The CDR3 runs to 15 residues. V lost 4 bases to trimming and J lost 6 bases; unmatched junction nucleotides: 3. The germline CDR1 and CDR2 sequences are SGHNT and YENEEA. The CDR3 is CASSSGTSGINEQFF. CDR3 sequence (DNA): TGTGCCAGCAGCTCTGGGACTAGCGGGATCAATGAGCAGTTCTTC.

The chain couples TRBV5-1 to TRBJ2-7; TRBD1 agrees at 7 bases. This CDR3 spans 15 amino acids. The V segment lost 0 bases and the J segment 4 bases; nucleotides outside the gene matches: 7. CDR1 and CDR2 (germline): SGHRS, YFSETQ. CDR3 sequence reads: CASSLGQGISYEQYF. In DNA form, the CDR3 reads TGCGCCAGCAGCTTGGGACAGGGAATCTCGTACGAGCAGTACTTC.

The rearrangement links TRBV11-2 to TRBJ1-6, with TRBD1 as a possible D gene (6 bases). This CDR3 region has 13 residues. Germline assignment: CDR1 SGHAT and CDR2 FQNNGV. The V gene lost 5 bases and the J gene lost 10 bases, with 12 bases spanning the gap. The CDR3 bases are TGTGCCAGCAGCATAAACAGGGACTCACCCCTCCACTTT. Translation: CASSINRDSPLHF.

The CDR3 nucleotides are TGTGCCAGCAGTTTAGTCGGAGGAGCGGGAGAAGCTAGGGAGCAGTTCTTC. It specifies CASSLVGGAGEAREQFF. The chain employs TRBV27 and TRBJ2-1, with 8 bases lining up with TRBD2. CDR1 is MNHEY, CDR2 SMNVEV, per germline (reference sequence). Unmatched junction bases numbered 16, after V lost 2 bases and J lost 10 bases. This CDR3 is 17 amino acids long.

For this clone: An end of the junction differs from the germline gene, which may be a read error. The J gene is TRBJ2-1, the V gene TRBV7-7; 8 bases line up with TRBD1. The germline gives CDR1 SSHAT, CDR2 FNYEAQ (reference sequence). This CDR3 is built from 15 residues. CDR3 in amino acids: CASSQGQGLYNEQFF. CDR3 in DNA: TGTGCTAGCAGCCAAGGACAGGGTCTCTACAATGAGCAGTTCTTC.

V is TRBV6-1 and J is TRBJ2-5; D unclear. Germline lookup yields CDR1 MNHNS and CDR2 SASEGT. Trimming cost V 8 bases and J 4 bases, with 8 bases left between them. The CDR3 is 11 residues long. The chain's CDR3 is CASGHGETQYF. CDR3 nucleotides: TGTGCCAGCGGCCATGGAGAGACCCAGTACTTC.

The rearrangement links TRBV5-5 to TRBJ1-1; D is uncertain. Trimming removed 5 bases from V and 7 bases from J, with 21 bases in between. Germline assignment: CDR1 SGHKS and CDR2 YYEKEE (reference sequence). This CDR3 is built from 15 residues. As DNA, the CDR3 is TGTGCCAGCAGAGGTGGTGGCAGAACTACAATTGAAGCTTTCTTT. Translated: CASRGGGRTTIEAFF.

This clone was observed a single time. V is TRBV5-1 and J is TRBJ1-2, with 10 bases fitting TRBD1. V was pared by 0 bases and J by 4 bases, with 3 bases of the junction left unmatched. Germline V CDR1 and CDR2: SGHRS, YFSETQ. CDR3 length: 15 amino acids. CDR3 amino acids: CASSLETGGAYGYTF. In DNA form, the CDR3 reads TGCGCCAGCAGCTTGGAGACAGGGGGCGCCTATGGCTACACCTTC.

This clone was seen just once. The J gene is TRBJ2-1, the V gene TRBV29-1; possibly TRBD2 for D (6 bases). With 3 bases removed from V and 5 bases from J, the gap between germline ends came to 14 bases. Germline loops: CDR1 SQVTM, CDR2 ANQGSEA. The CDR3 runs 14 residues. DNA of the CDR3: TGCAGCGTTGACGTCGGGAGTAACAACAATGAGCAGTTCTTC. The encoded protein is CSVDVGSNNNEQFF.

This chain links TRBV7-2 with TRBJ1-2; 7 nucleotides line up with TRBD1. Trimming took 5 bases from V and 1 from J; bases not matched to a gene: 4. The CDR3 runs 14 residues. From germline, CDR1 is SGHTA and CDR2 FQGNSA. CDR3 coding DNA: TGTGCCAGCAGCCCCGGACAGGATAACTATGGCTACACCTTC. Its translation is CASSPGQDNYGYTF.

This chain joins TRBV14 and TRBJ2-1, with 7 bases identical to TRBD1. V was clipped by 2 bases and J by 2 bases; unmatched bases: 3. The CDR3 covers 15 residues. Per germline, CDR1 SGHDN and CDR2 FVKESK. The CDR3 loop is CASSQLGGAYNEQFF. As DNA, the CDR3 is TGTGCCAGCAGCCAACTAGGGGGCGCCTACAATGAGCAGTTCTTC.

DNA of the CDR3: TGTGCCAGCACCCCATCAGGCTCGATATACGAGCAGTACTTC. Amino acids: CASTPSGSIYEQYF. This sequence joins TRBV28 and TRBJ2-7; the D is unclear. The CDR3 loop spans 14 amino acids. Germline V lookup: CDR1 MDHEN, CDR2 SYDVKM. The V end was cut by 7 bases, the J end by 4 bases, with 17 bases between. The whole variable domain, filled in from reference TRBV28 and TRBJ2-7, reads DVKVTQSSRYLVKRTGEKVFLECVQDMDHENMFWYRQDPGLGLRLIYFSYDVKMKEKGDIPEGYSVSREKKERFSLILESASTNQTSMYLCASTPSGSIYEQYFGPGTRLTVT.

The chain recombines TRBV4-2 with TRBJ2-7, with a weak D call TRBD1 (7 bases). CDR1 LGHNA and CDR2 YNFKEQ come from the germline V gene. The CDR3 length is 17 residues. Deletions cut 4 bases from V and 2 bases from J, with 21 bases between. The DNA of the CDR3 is TGTGCCAGCAGCCCCAACGCAAGGGCGGGACAGCCCTACGAGCAGTACTTC. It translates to CASSPNARAGQPYEQYF.

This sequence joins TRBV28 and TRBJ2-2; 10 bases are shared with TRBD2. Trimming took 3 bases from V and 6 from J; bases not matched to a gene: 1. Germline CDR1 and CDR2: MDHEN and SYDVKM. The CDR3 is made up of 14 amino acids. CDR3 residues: CASSFLAGAGELFF. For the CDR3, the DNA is TGTGCCAGCAGTTTCCTAGCGGGAGCCGGGGAGCTGTTTTTT.

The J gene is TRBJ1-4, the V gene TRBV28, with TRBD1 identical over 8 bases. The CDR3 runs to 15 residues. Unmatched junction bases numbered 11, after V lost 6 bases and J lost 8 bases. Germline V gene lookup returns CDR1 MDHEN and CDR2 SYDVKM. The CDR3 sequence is CASRTGGQGGEKLFF. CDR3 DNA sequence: TGTGCCAGCAGGACAGGTGGACAGGGTGGCGAAAAACTGTTTTTT.